Following are 16 T cell receptor beta chains from one sample sequenced in a study of human T cells and chemical hapten exposure. Unfractionated whole blood yielded total RNA. TCRdb recomputed calls from the 5' RACE reads with MiXCR, one row per CDR3 protein. This table holds about 110,000 distinct CDR3 sequences, approximately 20% found once. These receptor sequences come from a human donor in good health.

This clonotype was seen more than once but under ten times. The gene calls are TRBV28 and TRBJ1-2, with D perhaps matching TRBD1 (6 bases). This CDR3 contains 13 residues. The ends were cut back, 8 bases at V and 3 bases at J, with 13 bases in the middle. The germline gives CDR1 MDHEN, CDR2 SYDVKM. The CDR3, as DNA: TGTGCCAGCCGGGGGCGAGGATACTATGGCTACACCTTC. It yields the protein CASRGRGYYGYTF.

The V call is TRBV24-1, the J call TRBJ2-1, with 13 positions matching TRBD2. CDR1 is KGHDR and CDR2 is SFDVKD in the germline V gene. This CDR3 spans 17 amino acids. J was trimmed by 8 bases and V by 2 bases; bases with no gene match: 8. The CDR3 spells CATSDYRTSGRLDEQFF. The CDR3 DNA is TGTGCCACCAGTGATTACCGGACTAGCGGGAGACTGGATGAGCAGTTCTTC.

This chain links TRBV19 with TRBJ1-1; 7 nucleotides align to TRBD1. The CDR3 consists of 14 residues. Looked up from germline, CDR1 is LNHDA and CDR2 is SQIVND (reference sequence). V was pared by 5 bases and J by 3 bases, with 6 bases of the junction left unmatched. CDR3 loop: CASSSRQGYTEAFF. DNA of the CDR3: TGTGCCAGTAGTTCGCGACAGGGCTACACTGAAGCTTTCTTT.

This clonotype was seen a handful of times. The chain uses TRBV6-2 or TRBV6-3 and TRBJ2-3, with TRBD1 matching over 9 bases. CDR3 length: 15 residues. V lost 6 bases and J lost 5; bases outside the gene matches: 9. CDR1 and CDR2 (germline): MNHEY, SVGEGT. The chain's CDR3 is CASRSRDRDLDTQYF. The CDR3 DNA reads TGTGCCAGCAGAAGCCGGGACAGGGATTTAGATACGCAGTATTTT.

There are a few counts of this clonotype. This chain connects TRBV23-1 to TRBJ2-1, with 11 bases lining up with TRBD2. TRBV23-1 is annotated as an ORF whose role is uncertain. V was clipped by 0 bases and J by 10 bases; unmatched bases: 14. This CDR3 has 18 residues. CDR3 region: CASSQSRVAGGPGKEQFF. CDR3 DNA sequence: TGCGCCAGCAGTCAATCGCGGGTAGCGGGAGGGCCGGGGAAGGAGCAGTTCTTC.

The J gene is TRBJ1-5, the V gene TRBV27; D not resolved. Looked up from germline, CDR1 is MNHEY and CDR2 is SMNVEV (reference sequence). This CDR3 region has 12 residues. V lost 1 base, J lost 7 bases, and 5 bases lay in between. CDR3 sequence (DNA): TGTGCCAGCAGTTTATGGGGACAGCCCCAGCATTTT. Translating gives CASSLWGQPQHF.

This rearrangement joins TRBV3-1 to TRBJ2-7; possibly TRBD1 or TRBD2 for D (5 bases each). The V and J ends lost 1 base and 2 bases respectively, with 12 bases between them. Per germline, CDR1 LGHDT and CDR2 YNNKEL (reference sequence). CDR3 size: 15 residues. CDR3 in DNA: TGTGCCAGCAGCCAAGCCACGGGACCCCCCTACGAGCAGTACTTC. Translation: CASSQATGPPYEQYF.

This chain uses TRBV5-6 with TRBJ2-5, with 9 bases identical to TRBD1. J gave up 4 bases and V 4 bases, and 8 bases lay outside the gene matches. From germline, CDR1 is SGHDT and CDR2 YYEEEE. The CDR3 is 15 residues long. The CDR3 DNA sequence: TGTGCCAGCAGCCCTAAGGACAGGGGAGGAGAGACCCAGTACTTC. Residues: CASSPKDRGGETQYF.

This clonotype has more than one count but fewer than ten. The V gene is TRBV4-1, the J gene TRBJ1-1; D is unresolved. CDR1 is MGHRA, CDR2 YSYEKL, per germline. The CDR3 is 14 residues long. V was cut by 0 bases and J by 4 bases, with 9 bases left in between. The CDR3 sequence: CASSQDPLPTEAFF. The CDR3 region has the DNA TGCGCCAGCAGCCAAGACCCCCTTCCCACTGAAGCTTTCTTT.

This clonotype has only one observation. The V and J genes are TRBV2 and TRBJ1-6, with D unresolved. The V end lost 7 bases, the J end lost 0 bases, and 10 bases lay between the germline ends. This CDR3 region has 15 residues. Per the germline V gene, CDR1 is SNHLY and CDR2 is FYNNEI. The DNA of the CDR3 is TGTGCCAGCACCGAGTCCAGCTCCTATAATTCACCCCTCCACTTT. It codes for CASTESSSYNSPLHF.

The rearrangement joins TRBV30 to TRBJ2-1; 8 nucleotides agree with TRBD2. The CDR3 length is 17 residues. The germline V gene has CDR1 GTSNPN and CDR2 SVGIG (reference sequence). The V gene end was trimmed by 0 bases and the J gene end by 2 bases; junction bases not matched to a gene: 9. The CDR3 DNA sequence: TGTGCCTGGAGTGTTCGGGGCGGGAGGAGCGCCTACAATGAGCAGTTCTTC. Protein: CAWSVRGGRSAYNEQFF.

This chain connects TRBV24-1 to TRBJ2-5; D is possibly TRBD1 or TRBD2 (5 bases each). From germline, CDR1 is KGHDR and CDR2 SFDVKD. The CDR3 loop spans 15 amino acids. The V gene lost 5 bases and the J gene lost 2 bases, with 14 bases spanning the gap. The CDR3 sequence is CATSGRGARQETQYF. The CDR3 DNA is TGTGCCACCAGTGGAAGGGGAGCTCGGCAAGAGACCCAGTACTTC.

This clonotype was seen only a few times. This chain uses TRBV14 with TRBJ2-5; 10 nucleotides match TRBD2. Germline V gene data show CDR1 as SGHDN and CDR2 as FVKESK. The CDR3 is 16 amino acids. Germline trimming cut 2 bases from V and 5 bases from J; bases unmatched to any gene: 8. The CDR3 region has the DNA TGTGCCAGCAGCCAATACCTAGCGGGAGTCGGCGAGACCCAGTACTTC. Translated: CASSQYLAGVGETQYF.

V and J are TRBV27 and TRBJ1-4; TRBD1 matches 9 bases. J gave up 8 bases and V 8 bases, and 9 bases lay outside the gene matches. This CDR3 is built from 14 residues. The germline V gene has CDR1 MNHEY and CDR2 SMNVEV (reference sequence). CDR3 nucleotides: TGTGCCAGCGGCTCGACAGGGGGGCGAGAAAAACTGTTTTTT. Protein product: CASGSTGGREKLFF.

The chain uses TRBV7-2 and TRBJ2-3; D not certain. This CDR3 spans 14 amino acids. Germline-derived CDR1 and CDR2 are SGHTA and FQGNSA. Trimming shortened V by 1 base and J by 5 bases, and 10 bases separated the two germline ends. CDR3 sequence: CASSLDSTLDTQYF. The CDR3 DNA reads TGTGCCAGCAGCTTAGATTCTACCCTAGATACGCAGTATTTT.

This clonotype was seen a few times. The CDR3 sequence is CASSLQGGGGELFF. CDR3 bases: TGCGCCAGCAGCCTACAGGGAGGCGGCGGGGAGCTGTTTTTT. The J gene is TRBJ2-2, the V gene TRBV4-1, with D perhaps given as TRBD1 or TRBD2 (6 bases each). V lost 4 bases to trimming and J lost 7 bases, with 13 bases between them. In germline, CDR1 is MGHRA, CDR2 YSYEKL. The CDR3 sequence is 14 residues long.